These T cell receptor beta chains were read from a single sample in a study of Ad26.COV2.S vaccination and SARS-CoV-2 variants. Generated by immunoSEQ multiplex PCR, the TCRdb table keeps only in-frame clones and is missing some. The sample lists about 440,000 clones; about 92% were seen once. The specimen comprised peripheral blood, sampled in a trial of Ad26.COV2.S vaccine versus placebo. The receptor source for this set is a person between 18 and 65 years old who received the Ad26.COV2.S COVID-19 vaccine or a placebo. The CDR3 runs from the conserved cysteine through the conserved F or W. Each record gives: V gene, D gene, clone size, J gene, CDR3 DNA, CDR3 protein. The D gene is left open where the match is weak. Not all rows give a size; the values are once, few, many and, for expanded clones, a class.

TRBV6-1	NA	once	TRBJ1-2	TGTGCCAGCAGTGAAGGCTATGGCTACACCTTC	CASSEGYGYTF
TRBV3-1/TRBV3-2	NA	NA	TRBJ2-7	TGTGCCAGCAGCCAAGATTTGTCAGCGGTTTACGAGCAGTACTTC	CASSQDLSAVYEQYF
TRBV28	NA	NA	TRBJ2-1	TGTGCCACCCAAGGACTTCTCTCCTACAATGAGCAGTTCTTC	CATQGLLSYNEQFF
TRBV6-5	NA	NA	TRBJ1-1	TGTGCCAGCATTTCCCGGGGTGTGAACACTGAAGCTTTCTTT	CASISRGVNTEAFF
TRBV7-9	TRBD2	NA	TRBJ2-1	TGTGCCAGCAGCTTGTGGCGGGAGGGCCGCAATGAGCAGTTCTTC	CASSLWREGRNEQFF
TRBV28	TRBD2	NA	TRBJ2-5	TGTGCCAGCAGTTTGCGGGCTAGCGGGGGAGAGACCCAGTACTTC	CASSLRASGGETQYF
TRBV19	TRBD2	NA	TRBJ2-1	TGTGCCAGTAGTCATACCGGGCTAGCGGGAGGGAATGAGCAGTTCTTC	CASSHTGLAGGNEQFF
TRBV28	TRBD2	NA	TRBJ2-7	TGTGCCAGCAGTTTAGCGGGAGGGCCTTACGAGCAGTACTTC	CASSLAGGPYEQYF
TRBV5-4	TRBD2	NA	TRBJ2-1	TGTGCCAGCAGCTTGGTTAGCGGGAGTCTCAATGAGCAGTTCTTC	CASSLVSGSLNEQFF
TRBV2	TRBD1	NA	TRBJ1-4	TGTGCCAGTCGACAGGGGAGTACTAATGAAAAACTGTTTTTT	CASRQGSTNEKLFF
TRBV29-1	NA	NA	TRBJ1-1	TGCAGCGTCGACCCTGTTTTGTCAGGGCCGAACACTGAAGCTTTCTTT	CSVDPVLSGPNTEAFF
TRBV28	TRBD2	NA	TRBJ2-7	TGTGCCAGCAGTTTAACGACTAGCGGGATGACCTACGAGCAGTACTTC	CASSLTTSGMTYEQYF
TRBV9	NA	NA	TRBJ2-2	TGTGCCAGCAGCGAAGTGACCGGGGAGCTGTTTTTT	CASSEVTGELFF
TRBV18	NA	NA	TRBJ1-5	TGTGCCAGCCGCCGGGGGCAGAATGGCAATCAGCCCCAGCATTTT	CASRRGQNGNQPQHF
TRBV18	NA	few	TRBJ1-3	TGTGCCAGCTCACCACGGAGGGAATCTGGAAACACCATATATTTT	CASSPRRESGNTIYF
TRBV18	TRBD1	NA	TRBJ2-7	TGTGCCAGCTTCCGGGACAGGGGTCCCTACGAGCAGTACTTC	CASFRDRGPYEQYF
TRBV7-3	TRBD2	NA	TRBJ2-5	TGTGCCAGCAGCCCGCGGGGACTAGCACAAGAGACCCAGTACTTC	CASSPRGLAQETQYF